Below are 18 T cell receptor beta chains sequenced from a single sample in a study of blood T cell repertoires in COVID-19. Using immunoSEQ multiplex PCR, the repertoire was profiled, and TCRdb retains in-frame clones only, with some absent. The repertoire consists of about 160,000 clones, with around four fifths occurring once and the leading ten covering 20% to 25%. Material: peripheral blood. These receptors were collected from a woman of 80 years or more with acute or convalescent COVID-19.

V and J are TRBV7-6 and TRBJ1-3, with 7 bases that match TRBD1. V gave up 5 bases and J gave up 5 bases; unmatched junction bases: 3. The CDR3 runs to 13 residues. In germline, CDR1 is SGHVS, CDR2 FNYEAQ. CDR3 coding DNA: TGTGCCAGCAGCCTGGGACAGAGAAACACCATATATTTT. The encoded protein is CASSLGQRNTIYF.

This sequence joins TRBV30 and TRBJ2-3; 10 bases map to TRBD2. After removal of 3 bases from V and 13 bases from J, the junction contained 16 bases not matched to a gene. This CDR3 region has 15 residues. Germline CDR1 GTSNPN, CDR2 SVGIG (reference sequence). CDR3 coding DNA: TGTGCCTGGAGCCCCTCCCCGGGACTAGCGCCCCCAAAGTATTTT. This gives the protein CAWSPSPGLAPPKYF.

The chain couples TRBV30 to TRBJ1-1, with D perhaps TRBD1 (5 bases). CDR3 length: 13 residues. Germline CDR1 GTSNPN, CDR2 SVGIG (reference sequence). Trimming removed 5 bases at V and 4 bases at J, with 14 bases between. Here the CDR3 reads CAWSAGLGTEAFF. The CDR3 nucleotides read TGTGCCTGGTCTGCAGGGTTGGGCACTGAAGCTTTCTTT. The variable domain in full, completed from reference TRBV30 and TRBJ1-1, reads SQTIHQWPATLVQPVGSPLSLECTVEGTSNPNLYWYRQAAGRGLQLLFYSVGIGQISSEVPQNLSASRPQDRQFILSSKKLLLSDSGFYLCAWSAGLGTEAFFGQGTRLTVV.

The chain has TRBV11-2 and TRBJ1-1; D remains unclear. CDR3 length: 15 residues. The ends were cut back, 4 bases at V and 7 bases at J, with 19 bases in the middle. The germline V gene encodes CDR1 SGHAT and CDR2 FQNNGV. The CDR3: CASSSSGVAADEAFF. CDR3 in DNA: TGTGCCAGCAGCTCTTCCGGGGTGGCGGCTGATGAAGCTTTCTTT.

The chain is built from TRBV2 and TRBJ2-7; the D gene is possibly TRBD1 (6 bases). CDR1 and CDR2 (germline): SNHLY, FYNNEI. V lost 3 bases to trimming and J lost 3 bases, with 15 bases between them. The CDR3 has 15 residues. The CDR3 region is CASSDRRGTYYEQYF. In nucleotides, the CDR3 is TGTGCCAGCAGTGACCGTAGGGGGACATACTACGAGCAGTACTTC.

The chain recombines TRBV20-1 with TRBJ2-1; D is unresolved. The CDR3 has 11 amino acids. V was clipped by 1 base and J by 9 bases, with 7 bases between them. Germline loops: CDR1 DFQATT, CDR2 SNEGSKA (reference sequence). DNA of the CDR3: TGCAGTGCTAGAGGAGAGAGTGAGCAGTTCTTC. Translated, it gives CSARGESEQFF.

The chain carries TRBV18 and TRBJ1-1, with unresolved D. The ends were cut back, 1 base at V and 4 bases at J, with 7 bases in the middle. This CDR3 region has 13 residues. Germline V gene lookup returns CDR1 KGHSH and CDR2 LQKENI. CDR3 sequence (DNA): TGTGCCAGCTCACCACAAGAGGGCACTGAAGCTTTCTTT. Translating it yields CASSPQEGTEAFF.

In this sample, this clone turned up a few times. The V call is TRBV19, the J call TRBJ1-2; TRBD1 might be the D (5 bases). Germline CDR1 reads LNHDA; CDR2 reads SQIVND (reference sequence). V lost 3 bases, J lost 5 bases, and 16 bases lay in between. This CDR3 comprises 15 residues. The CDR3 DNA reads TGTGCCAGTAGTATCATCGTGGGCCAGGGATATGGCTACACCTTC. Its protein is CASSIIVGQGYGYTF.

The gene calls are TRBV7-9 and TRBJ2-3; no reliable D call. This CDR3 is built from 11 residues. Germline-derived CDR1 and CDR2 are SEHNR and FQNEAQ (reference sequence). V shed 10 bases and J shed 5 bases, with 10 bases lying between them. CDR3 nucleotide sequence: TGTGCCACCGCCAGGATAGATACGCAGTATTTT. Translation gives CATARIDTQYF.

The J gene is TRBJ2-1, the V gene TRBV3-1 (or the pseudogene TRBV3-2); 15 nucleotides agree with TRBD2. This CDR3 is 16 amino acids long. The germline CDR1 and CDR2 sequences are LGHDT and YNNKEL (reference sequence). With V trimmed by 4 bases and J by 12 bases, 10 bases remained unmatched. CDR3 sequence (DNA): TGTGCCAGCAGCCGGCCCGGGACTAGCGGGAGGCTATTGCAGTTCTTC. This codes for CASSRPGTSGRLLQFF.

The chain combines TRBV10-1 with TRBJ2-1; possible D gene TRBD1, 6 bases. The CDR3 runs 18 residues. Trimming removed 2 bases from V and 1 base from J, with 18 bases in between. Germline V gene sequence: CDR1 WNHNN, CDR2 SYGVQD (reference sequence). The CDR3 nucleotides read TGCGCCAGCAGTGAGGCCCCTACGGGCAGGGGATCCTACAATGAGCAGTTCTTC. This encodes CASSEAPTGRGSYNEQFF.

This sequence joins TRBV14 and TRBJ2-1; perhaps TRBD1 as D (5 bases). This CDR3 has 14 residues. Per germline, CDR1 SGHDN and CDR2 FVKESK. V dropped 1 base and J dropped 5 bases, with 9 bases sitting between them. The CDR3: CASSQARVDNEQFF. CDR3 DNA: TGTGCCAGCAGCCAAGCCAGGGTTGACAATGAGCAGTTCTTC.

This chain uses TRBV5-1 with TRBJ1-1, with D possibly matching TRBD1 (5 bases). The ends were cut back, 7 bases at V and 5 bases at J, with 12 bases in the middle. Germline-derived CDR1 and CDR2 are SGHRS and YFSETQ. The CDR3 runs to 12 residues. The CDR3 DNA reads TGCGCCAGCTCGGACACCCGGACTGAAGCTTTCTTT. It encodes CASSDTRTEAFF.

The chain has TRBV10-3 and TRBJ2-1, with 8 bases fitting TRBD2. Germline V CDR1 and CDR2: ENHRY, SYGVKD. The CDR3 sequence is 16 residues long. V gave up 2 bases and J gave up 2 bases; unmatched junction bases: 5. CDR3 protein: CAISEPSGRPYNEQFF. CDR3 bases: TGTGCCATCAGTGAGCCAAGCGGGAGACCCTACAATGAGCAGTTCTTC.

The chain couples TRBV30 to TRBJ2-7; TRBD1 aligns across 10 bases. CDR1 GTSNPN and CDR2 SVGIG come from the germline V gene (reference sequence). The CDR3 is made up of 14 amino acids. J gave up 5 bases and V 3 bases, and 7 bases lay outside the gene matches. The CDR3 bases are TGTGCCTGGAGCCTGGACAGGGGGTTGAACGAGCAGTACTTC. It codes for CAWSLDRGLNEQYF.

The chain couples TRBV5-4 to TRBJ2-2; D possibly corresponds to TRBD2 (6 bases). V was pared by 6 bases and J by 3 bases, with 9 bases between. The germline gives CDR1 SGHNT, CDR2 YYREEE (reference sequence). The CDR3 totals 13 residues. CDR3 sequence reads: CASMGGYTGELFF. The CDR3 DNA is TGTGCCAGCATGGGGGGTTACACCGGGGAGCTGTTTTTT.

This chain connects TRBV12-2 to TRBJ1-4; the table's D gene call, TRBD1, was not cross checked with the DNA. TRBV12-2 represents a pseudogene. This CDR3 spans 15 amino acids. The CDR3 bases are TGTGCAAGTCGTTTACAGGGGGTGATTAATGAAAAACTGTTTTTT. Translation: CASRLQGVINEKLFF.

V gene TRBV20-1 combines with J gene TRBJ2-7, with D perhaps TRBD2 (5 bases). Germline V gene data show CDR1 as DFQATT and CDR2 as SNEGSKA (reference sequence). The CDR3 length is 11 residues. The V end lost 3 bases, the J end lost 5 bases, and 8 bases lay between the germline ends. The DNA of the CDR3 is TGCAGTGCTAGTCGGGAAAACGAGCAGTACTTC. Its translation is CSASRENEQYF.